This TCR beta chain appears in the sequencing data of a study of control samples from healthy donors and cancer patients. The CDR3 consists of 15 residues. The trim removed 7 bases at V and 2 bases at J, leaving 7 bases unmatched. Germline loops: CDR1 SNHLY, CDR2 FYNNEI. Clones were read by immunoSEQ multiplex PCR, and TCRdb kept only the in-frame ones, dropping some. The table shows 2,500 to 3,000 clones, with 90% to 95% occurring only once. V and J are TRBV2 and TRBJ1-5, with 8 positions matching TRBD1. The sequence came from a man aged 65-85 years with lung cancer. The specimen sequenced was PBMCs. The DNA of the CDR3 is TGTGCCAGCAACCCAGGGGGCGCCGGCAATCAGCCCCAGCATTTT. This translates into CASNPGGAGNQPQHF.